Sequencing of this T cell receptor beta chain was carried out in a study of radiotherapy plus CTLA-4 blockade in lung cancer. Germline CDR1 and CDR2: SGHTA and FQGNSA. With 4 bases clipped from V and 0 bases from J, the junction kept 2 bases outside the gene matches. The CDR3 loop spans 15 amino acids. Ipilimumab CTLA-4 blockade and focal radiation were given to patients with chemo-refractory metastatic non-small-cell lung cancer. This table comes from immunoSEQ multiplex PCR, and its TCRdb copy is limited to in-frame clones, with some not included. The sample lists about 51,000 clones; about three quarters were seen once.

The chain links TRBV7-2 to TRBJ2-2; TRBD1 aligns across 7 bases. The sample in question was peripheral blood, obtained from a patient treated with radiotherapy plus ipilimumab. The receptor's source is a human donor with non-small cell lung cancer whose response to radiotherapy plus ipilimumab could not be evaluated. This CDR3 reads CASSWTGPNTGELFF. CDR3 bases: TGTGCCAGCAGCTGGACAGGCCCGAACACCGGGGAGCTGTTTTTT.